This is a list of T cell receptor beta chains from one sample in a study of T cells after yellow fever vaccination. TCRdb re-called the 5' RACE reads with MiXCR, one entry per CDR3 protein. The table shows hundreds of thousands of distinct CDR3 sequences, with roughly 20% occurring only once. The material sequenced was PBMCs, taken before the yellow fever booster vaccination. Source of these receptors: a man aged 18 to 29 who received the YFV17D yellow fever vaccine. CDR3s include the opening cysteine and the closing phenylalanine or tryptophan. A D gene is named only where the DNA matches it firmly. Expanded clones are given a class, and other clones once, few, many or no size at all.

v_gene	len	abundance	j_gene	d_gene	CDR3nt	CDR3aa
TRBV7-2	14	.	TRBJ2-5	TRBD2	TGTGCCAGCTCGAAAGCGGGGGGGCAATGGGACCAGTACTTC	CASSKAGGQWDQYF
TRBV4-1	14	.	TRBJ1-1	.	TGCGCCAGCAGCCTCCAGGACAGGAACACTGAAGCTTTCTTT	CASSLQDRNTEAFF
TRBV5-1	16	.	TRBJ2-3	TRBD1	TGCGCCAGCAGCGCCAACCGGGACAGGGCTCCAGATACGCAGTATTTT	CASSANRDRAPDTQYF
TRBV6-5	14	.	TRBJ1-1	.	TGTGCCAGCAGTTATTTTGTGACGGGGTCTGAAGCTTTCTTT	CASSYFVTGSEAFF
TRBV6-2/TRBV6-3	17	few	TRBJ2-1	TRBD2	TGTGCCAGCAGTTACTCCCCCCAGCGGGGGGAACCCAATGAGCAGTTCTTC	CASSYSPQRGEPNEQFF
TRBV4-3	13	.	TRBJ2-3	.	TGCGCCAGCAGCCAACAAACCACAGATACGCAGTATTTT	CASSQQTTDTQYF
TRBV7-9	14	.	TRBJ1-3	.	TGTGCCAGCAGCTTATTGGGATCTGGAAACACCATATATTTT	CASSLLGSGNTIYF
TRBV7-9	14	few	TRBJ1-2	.	TGTGCCAGCAGCTTGATGGGCCAGAACTATGGCTACACCTTC	CASSLMGQNYGYTF
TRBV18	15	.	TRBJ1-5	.	TGTGCCAGCTCACCATCGAACAGCAATAATCAGCCCCAGCATTTT	CASSPSNSNNQPQHF
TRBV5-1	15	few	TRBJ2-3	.	TGCGCCAGCAGCTTCCGGACACCAAGCACAGATACGCAGTATTTT	CASSFRTPSTDTQYF
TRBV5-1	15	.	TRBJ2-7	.	TGCGCCAGCAGCTTGGAGCCAGGGAATTGGTACGAGCAGTACTTC	CASSLEPGNWYEQYF
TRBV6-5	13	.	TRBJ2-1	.	TGTGCCAGCAGTCCCCCGGGACCAAGGGCGGAGTTCTTC	CASSPPGPRAEFF
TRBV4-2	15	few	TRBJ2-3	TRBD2	TGTGCCAGCAGCCAAGTGCCTAGCGGCCAAGATACGCAGTATTTT	CASSQVPSGQDTQYF
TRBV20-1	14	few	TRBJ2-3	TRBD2	TGCAGTGCTAGAGATGTGGCGGGGGTTGATACGCAGTATTTT	CSARDVAGVDTQYF
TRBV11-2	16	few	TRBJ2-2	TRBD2	TGTGCCAGCACCCGACTCACTAGCGGTAACACCGGGGAGCTGTTTTTT	CASTRLTSGNTGELFF
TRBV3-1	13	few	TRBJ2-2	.	TGTGCCAGCAGCCAAGATCGGTACGGGGAGCTGTTTTTT	CASSQDRYGELFF
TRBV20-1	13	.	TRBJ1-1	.	TGCAGTGCTAGTCCCCCAGGGAACACTGAAGCTTTCTTT	CSASPPGNTEAFF